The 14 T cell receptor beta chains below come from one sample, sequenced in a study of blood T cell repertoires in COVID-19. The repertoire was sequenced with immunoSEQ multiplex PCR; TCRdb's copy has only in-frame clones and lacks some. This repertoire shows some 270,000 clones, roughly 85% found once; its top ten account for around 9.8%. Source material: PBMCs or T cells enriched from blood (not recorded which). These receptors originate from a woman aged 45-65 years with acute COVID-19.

The DNA for the CDR3 is TGTGCCAGTAGAACAGGGGAGCGGATAGGTGGCTACACCTTC. This translates into CASRTGERIGGYTF. The chain couples TRBV19 to TRBJ1-2; 7 bases are shared with TRBD1. The CDR3 spans 14 residues. Germline trimming cut 6 bases from V and 7 bases from J; bases unmatched to any gene: 11. CDR1 and CDR2 (germline): LNHDA, SQIVND (reference sequence). The whole variable domain, filled in from reference TRBV19 and TRBJ1-2, reads DGGITQSPKYLFRKEGQNVTLSCEQNLNHDAMYWYRQDPGQGLRLIYYSQIVNDFQKGDIAEGYSVSREKKESFPLTVTSAQKNPTAFYLCASRTGERIGGYTFGSGTRLTVV.

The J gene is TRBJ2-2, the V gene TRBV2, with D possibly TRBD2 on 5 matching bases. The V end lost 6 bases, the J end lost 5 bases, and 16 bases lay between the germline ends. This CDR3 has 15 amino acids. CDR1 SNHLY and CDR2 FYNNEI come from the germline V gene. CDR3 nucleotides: TGTGCCAGCAGCCTGAATCGGGGAGTGACCGGGGAGCTGTTTTTT. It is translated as CASSLNRGVTGELFF.

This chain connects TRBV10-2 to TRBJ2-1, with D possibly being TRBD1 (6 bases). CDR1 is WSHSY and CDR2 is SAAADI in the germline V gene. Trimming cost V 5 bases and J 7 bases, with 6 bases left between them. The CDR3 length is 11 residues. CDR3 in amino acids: CASSRGNEQFF. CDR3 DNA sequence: TGCGCCAGCAGTAGGGGGAATGAGCAGTTCTTC.

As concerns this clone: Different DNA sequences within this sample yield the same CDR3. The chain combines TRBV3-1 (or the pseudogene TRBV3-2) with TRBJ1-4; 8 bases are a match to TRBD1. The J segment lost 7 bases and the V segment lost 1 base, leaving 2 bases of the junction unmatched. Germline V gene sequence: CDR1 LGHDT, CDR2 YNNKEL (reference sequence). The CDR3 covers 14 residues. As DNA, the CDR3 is TGTGCCAGCAGCCAAGCAGGGGGCGGTGAAAAACTGTTTTTT. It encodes CASSQAGGGEKLFF.

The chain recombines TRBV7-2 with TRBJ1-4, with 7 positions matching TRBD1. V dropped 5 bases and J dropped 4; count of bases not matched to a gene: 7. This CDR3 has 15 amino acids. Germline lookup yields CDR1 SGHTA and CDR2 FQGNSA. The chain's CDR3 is CASSQVGTVNEKLFF. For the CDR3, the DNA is TGTGCCAGCAGCCAAGTCGGGACAGTTAATGAAAAACTGTTTTTT.

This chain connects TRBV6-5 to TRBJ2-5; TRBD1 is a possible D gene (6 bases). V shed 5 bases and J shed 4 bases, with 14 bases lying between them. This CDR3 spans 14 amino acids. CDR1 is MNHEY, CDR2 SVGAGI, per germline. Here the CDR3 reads CASSPGTLGETQYF. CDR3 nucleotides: TGTGCCAGCAGTCCCGGGACATTGGGAGAGACCCAGTACTTC.

DNA of the CDR3: TGTGCCATCAGTGCCTCCGGGACAGGGGCCCAAAGGGGGACTGAAGCTTTCTTT. Its protein is CAISASGTGAQRGTEAFF. The chain carries TRBV10-3 and TRBJ1-1; 10 bases are a match to TRBD1. This CDR3 spans 18 amino acids. Germline V lookup: CDR1 ENHRY, CDR2 SYGVKD. Unmatched junction bases numbered 16, after V lost 4 bases and J lost 5 bases.

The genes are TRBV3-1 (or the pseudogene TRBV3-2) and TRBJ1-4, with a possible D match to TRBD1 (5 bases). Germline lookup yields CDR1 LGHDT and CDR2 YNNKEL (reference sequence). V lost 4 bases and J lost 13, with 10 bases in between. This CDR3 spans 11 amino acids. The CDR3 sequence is CASSPGGTLFF. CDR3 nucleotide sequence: TGTGCCAGCAGCCCCGGGGGGACACTGTTTTTT.

The CDR3 nucleotides are TGTGCCAGCAGTTACCGGGGGGGCTACACCTTC. Translated, it gives CASSYRGGYTF. This chain uses TRBV6-5 with TRBJ1-2, with D possibly being TRBD1 (5 bases). The germline V and J ends were trimmed by 2 bases and 8 bases, with 6 bases remaining between them. Germline V CDR1 and CDR2: MNHEY, SVGAGI. The CDR3 contains 11 residues.

The DNA of the CDR3 is TGTGCCAGCAGTGAAGGGCCCCAGTTTAATTCACCCCTCCACTTT. It codes for CASSEGPQFNSPLHF. The rearrangement links TRBV6-1 to TRBJ1-6; D is ambiguous. Trimming took 1 base from V and 6 from J, leaving 10 bases between them. Looked up from germline, CDR1 is MNHNS and CDR2 is SASEGT. The CDR3 covers 15 residues.

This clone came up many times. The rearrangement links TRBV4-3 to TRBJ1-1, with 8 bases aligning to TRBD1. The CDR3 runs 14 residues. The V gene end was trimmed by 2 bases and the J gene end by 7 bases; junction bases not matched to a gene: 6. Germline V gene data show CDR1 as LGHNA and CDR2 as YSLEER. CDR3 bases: TGCGCCAGCAGCCAACAGACAGGGGACATTGAAGCTTTCTTT. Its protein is CASSQQTGDIEAFF.

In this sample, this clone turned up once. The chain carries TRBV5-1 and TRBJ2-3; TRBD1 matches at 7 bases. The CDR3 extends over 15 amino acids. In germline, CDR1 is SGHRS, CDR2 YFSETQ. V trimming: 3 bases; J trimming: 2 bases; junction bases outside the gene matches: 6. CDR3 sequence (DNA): TGCGCCAGCAGCTGGGACAGCCGAACCACAGATACGCAGTATTTT. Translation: CASSWDSRTTDTQYF.

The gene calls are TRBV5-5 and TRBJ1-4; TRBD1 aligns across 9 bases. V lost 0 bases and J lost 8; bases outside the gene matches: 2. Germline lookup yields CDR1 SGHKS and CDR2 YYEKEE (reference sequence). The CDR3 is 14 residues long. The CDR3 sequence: CASSLGTGAEKLFF. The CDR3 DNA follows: TGTGCCAGCAGCTTGGGGACAGGGGCCGAAAAACTGTTTTTT.

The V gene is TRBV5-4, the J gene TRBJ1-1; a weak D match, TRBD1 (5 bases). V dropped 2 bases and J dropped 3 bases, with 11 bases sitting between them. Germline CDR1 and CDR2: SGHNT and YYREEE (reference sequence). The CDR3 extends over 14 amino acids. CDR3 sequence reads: CASSFGGGDTEAFF. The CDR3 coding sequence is TGTGCCAGCAGCTTCGGGGGGGGTGACACTGAAGCTTTCTTT.